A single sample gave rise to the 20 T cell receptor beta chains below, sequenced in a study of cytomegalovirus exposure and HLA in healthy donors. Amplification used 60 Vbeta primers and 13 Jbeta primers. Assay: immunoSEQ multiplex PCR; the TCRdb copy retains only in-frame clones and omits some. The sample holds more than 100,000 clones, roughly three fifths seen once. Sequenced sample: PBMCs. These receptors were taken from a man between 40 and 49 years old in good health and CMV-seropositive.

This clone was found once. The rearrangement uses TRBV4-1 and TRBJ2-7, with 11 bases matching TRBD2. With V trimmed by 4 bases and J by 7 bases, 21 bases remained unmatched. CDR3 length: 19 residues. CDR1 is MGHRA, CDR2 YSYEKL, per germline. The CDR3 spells CASSLQTRTSGLPLGEQYF. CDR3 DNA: TGCGCCAGCAGCCTTCAAACACGGACTAGCGGGCTTCCCCTGGGGGAGCAGTACTTC.

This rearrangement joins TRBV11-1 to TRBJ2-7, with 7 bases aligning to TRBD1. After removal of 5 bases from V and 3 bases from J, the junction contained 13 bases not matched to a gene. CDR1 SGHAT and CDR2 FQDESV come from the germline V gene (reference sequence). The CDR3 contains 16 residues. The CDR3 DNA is TGTGCCAGCAGCAACATTCTACAGGGGACATACTACGAGCAGTACTTC. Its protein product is CASSNILQGTYYEQYF.

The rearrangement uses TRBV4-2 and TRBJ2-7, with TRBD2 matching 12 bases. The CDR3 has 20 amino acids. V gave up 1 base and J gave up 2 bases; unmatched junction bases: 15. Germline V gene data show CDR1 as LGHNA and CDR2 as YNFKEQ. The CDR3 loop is CASSQGRLAGVDSKPYEQYF. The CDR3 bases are TGTGCCAGCAGCCAAGGAAGACTAGCGGGAGTAGATTCGAAACCCTACGAGCAGTACTTC.

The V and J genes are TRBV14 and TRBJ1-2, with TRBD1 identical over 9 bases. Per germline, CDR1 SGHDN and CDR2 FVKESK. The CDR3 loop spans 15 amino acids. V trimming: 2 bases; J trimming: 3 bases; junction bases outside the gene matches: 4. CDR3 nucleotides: TGTGCCAGCAGCCAACTTACAGGGGGCTACTATGGCTACACCTTC. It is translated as CASSQLTGGYYGYTF.

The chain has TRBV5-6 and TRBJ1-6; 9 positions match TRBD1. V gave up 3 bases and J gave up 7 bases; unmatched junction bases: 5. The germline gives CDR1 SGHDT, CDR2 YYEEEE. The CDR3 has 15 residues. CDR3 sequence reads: CASSYGTGINSPLHF. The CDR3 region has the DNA TGTGCCAGCAGCTACGGGACAGGGATAAATTCACCCCTCCACTTT.

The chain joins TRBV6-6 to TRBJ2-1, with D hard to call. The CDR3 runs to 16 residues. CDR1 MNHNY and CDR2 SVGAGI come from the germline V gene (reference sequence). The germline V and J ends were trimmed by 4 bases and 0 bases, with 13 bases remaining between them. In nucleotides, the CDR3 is TGTGCCAGCAGTTTAACGACTGGTCACTCCTACAATGAGCAGTTCTTC. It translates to CASSLTTGHSYNEQFF.

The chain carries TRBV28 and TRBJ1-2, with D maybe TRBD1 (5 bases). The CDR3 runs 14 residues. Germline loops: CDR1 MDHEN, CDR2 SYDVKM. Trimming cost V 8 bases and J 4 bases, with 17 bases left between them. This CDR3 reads CASYGQGGSYGYTF. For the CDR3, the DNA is TGTGCCAGCTACGGGCAGGGCGGCAGCTATGGCTACACCTTC.

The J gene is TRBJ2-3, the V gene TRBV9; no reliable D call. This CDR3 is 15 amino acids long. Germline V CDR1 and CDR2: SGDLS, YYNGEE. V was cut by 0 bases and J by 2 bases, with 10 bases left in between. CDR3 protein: CASSVASLNTDTQYF. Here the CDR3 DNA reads TGTGCCAGCAGCGTAGCTTCCCTAAACACAGATACGCAGTATTTT.

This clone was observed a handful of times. CDR3 in amino acids: CASSSTGGATNEKLFF. The CDR3 bases are TGTGCCAGCAGCTCAACAGGGGGGGCAACTAATGAAAAACTGTTTTTT. The V call is TRBV7-8, the J call TRBJ1-4; 8 bases match TRBD1. The V segment lost 4 bases and the J segment 0 bases; nucleotides outside the gene matches: 4. Per germline, CDR1 SGHVS and CDR2 FQNEAQ. The CDR3 loop spans 16 amino acids.

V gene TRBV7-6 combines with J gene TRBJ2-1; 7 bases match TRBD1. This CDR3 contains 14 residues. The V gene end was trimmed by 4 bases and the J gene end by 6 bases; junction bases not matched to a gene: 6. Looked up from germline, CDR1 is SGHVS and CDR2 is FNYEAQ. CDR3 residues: CASSSRDSGNEQFF. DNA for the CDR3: TGTGCCAGCAGCTCCCGGGACAGCGGCAATGAGCAGTTCTTC.

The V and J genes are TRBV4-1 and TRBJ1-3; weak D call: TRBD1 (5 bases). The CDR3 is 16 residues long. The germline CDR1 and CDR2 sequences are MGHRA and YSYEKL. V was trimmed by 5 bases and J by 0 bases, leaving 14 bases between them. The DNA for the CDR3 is TGCGCCAGCAGCGCTATGACAGTAAGCTCTGGAAACACCATATATTTT. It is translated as CASSAMTVSSGNTIYF.

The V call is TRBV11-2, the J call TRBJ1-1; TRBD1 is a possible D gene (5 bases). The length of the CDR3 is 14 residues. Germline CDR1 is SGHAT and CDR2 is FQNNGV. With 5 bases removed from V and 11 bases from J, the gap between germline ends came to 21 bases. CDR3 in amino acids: CASSDMQGRGWAFF. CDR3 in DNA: TGTGCCAGCAGCGATATGCAAGGGAGGGGATGGGCTTTCTTT.

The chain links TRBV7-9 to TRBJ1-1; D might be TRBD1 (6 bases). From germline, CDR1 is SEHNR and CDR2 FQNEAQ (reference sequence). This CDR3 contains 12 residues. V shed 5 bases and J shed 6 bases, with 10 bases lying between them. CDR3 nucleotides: TGTGCCAGCAGCCGGGACAACTCTGAAGCTTTCTTT. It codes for CASSRDNSEAFF.

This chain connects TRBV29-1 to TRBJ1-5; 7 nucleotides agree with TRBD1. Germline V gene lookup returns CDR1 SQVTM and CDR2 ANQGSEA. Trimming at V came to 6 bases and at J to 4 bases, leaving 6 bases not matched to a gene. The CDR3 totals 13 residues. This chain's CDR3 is CSVAGTANQPQHF. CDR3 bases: TGCAGCGTGGCCGGGACAGCTAATCAGCCCCAGCATTTT.

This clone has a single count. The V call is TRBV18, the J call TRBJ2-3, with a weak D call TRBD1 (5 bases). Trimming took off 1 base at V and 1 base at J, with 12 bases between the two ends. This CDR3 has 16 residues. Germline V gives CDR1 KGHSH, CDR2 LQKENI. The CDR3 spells CASSPRGSSGTDTQYF. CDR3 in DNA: TGTGCCAGCTCACCACGGGGCAGTAGTGGCACAGATACGCAGTATTTT. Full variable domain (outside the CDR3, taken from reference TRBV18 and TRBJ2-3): NAGVMQNPRHLVRRRGQEARLRCSPMKGHSHVYWYRQLPEEGLKFMVYLQKENIIDESGMPKERFSAEFPKEGPSILRIQQVVRGDSAAYFCASSPRGSSGTDTQYFGPGTRLTVL.

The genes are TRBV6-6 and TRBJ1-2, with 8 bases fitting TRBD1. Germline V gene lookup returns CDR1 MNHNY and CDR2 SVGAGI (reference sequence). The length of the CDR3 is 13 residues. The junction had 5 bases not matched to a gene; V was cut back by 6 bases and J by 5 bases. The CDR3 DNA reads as TGTGCCAGCAGGATGGACAGGGCTTATGGCTACACCTTC. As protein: CASRMDRAYGYTF.

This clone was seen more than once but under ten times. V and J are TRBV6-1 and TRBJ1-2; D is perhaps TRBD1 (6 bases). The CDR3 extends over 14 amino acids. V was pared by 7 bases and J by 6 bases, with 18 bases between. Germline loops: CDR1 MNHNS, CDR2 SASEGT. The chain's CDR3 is CASTPAGGVDGYTF. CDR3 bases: TGTGCCAGCACCCCTGCGGGGGGCGTCGATGGCTACACCTTC.

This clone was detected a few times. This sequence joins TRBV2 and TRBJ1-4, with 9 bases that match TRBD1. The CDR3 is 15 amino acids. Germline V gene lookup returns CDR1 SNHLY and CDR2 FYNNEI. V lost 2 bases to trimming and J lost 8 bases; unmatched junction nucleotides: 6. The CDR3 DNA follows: TGTGCCAGCAGTGAACAGGGGACAGGGTACGAAAAACTGTTTTTT. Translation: CASSEQGTGYEKLFF. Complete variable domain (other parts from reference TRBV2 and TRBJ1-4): EPEVTQTPSHQVTQMGQEVILRCVPISNHLYFYWYRQILGQKVEFLVSFYNNEISEKSEIFDDQFSVERPDGSNFTLKIRSTKLEDSAMYFCASSEQGTGYEKLFFGSGTQLSVL.

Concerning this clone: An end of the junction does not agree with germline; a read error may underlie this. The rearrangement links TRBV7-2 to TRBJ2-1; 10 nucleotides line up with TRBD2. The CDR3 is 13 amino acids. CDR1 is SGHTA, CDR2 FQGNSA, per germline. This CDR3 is CASTPSEREGRIF. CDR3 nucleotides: TGTGCCAGCACCCCAAGCGAGCGGGAGGGTCGGATCTTC.

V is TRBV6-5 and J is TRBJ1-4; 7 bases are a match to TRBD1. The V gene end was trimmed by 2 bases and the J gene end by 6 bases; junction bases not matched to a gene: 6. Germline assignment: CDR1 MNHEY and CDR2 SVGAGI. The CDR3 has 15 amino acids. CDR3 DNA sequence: TGTGCCAGCAGTTACAGCGGACAGGACCATGAAAAACTGTTTTTT. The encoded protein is CASSYSGQDHEKLFF.